This T cell receptor beta chain is drawn from a study of blood T cell repertoires in COVID-19 (dated by TCRdb to the early 2020s). In terms of the full investigation: Samples covering the acute and convalescent phases of COVID-19 were provided by collaborators in the United States, Italy and Spain. Nearly every sample came with metadata listing a de-identified subject ID, COVID-19 status, age in years and sex. The repertoires were made available in a free public database intended to serve as a resource for research on the immune response to SARS-CoV-2. HLA class I and class II types, where available, came from metadata supplied by the sample provider rather than from assay-based typing. The samples were drawn from two sources: the first 160 participants of the ongoing ImmuneRACE study, and 1,200 or so subjects contributed by 6 global collaborators. The prospective study material was composed of cDNA or gDNA derived from T cells, B-cell-depleted T cells, or PBMCs. Subjects who had been exposed to COVID-19, were actively infected with it, or had recovered from it provided the deeply sampled blood TCRbeta repertoires that made up the dataset. Study-wide findings and limitations: How much clinical and demographic metadata was included differed by source and by participant, and the metadata was provided uncurated.

The immunoSEQ Assay, a bias-controlled multiplex PCR, was used to amplify TCRbeta CDR3 regions from genomic DNA. The authors' pipeline ran thus. Nucleated cell counts per sample were estimated from amplification of reference gene primers within the assay. To quantify the absolute abundance of each unique TCRbeta CDR3 rearrangement, sequence reads were collapsed and filtered. Productive Simpson clonality was computed per sample as the square root of Simpson's diversity index over productive rearrangements. The immuneACCESS repertoire file appears here via TCRdb, limited to in-frame rearrangements. These files lack a portion of the clones; in checked studies, under half of the deficit traces to unresolved V genes, and the cause of the others is not known. V and J calls plus clone size are reproduced from that table; the DNA served to infer D and trimming. The sample data list some 39,000 clones, and approximately 86% of these were observed just once. The top ten hold about 5.5% of the sample.

For this clone: What this receptor recognizes is not known. No clone much larger than this one lies a single base away; base qualities are absent.

The CDR3 goes from the cysteine to the phenylalanine over 13 residues. Just CDR3 DNA is preserved here, 39 bases in frame from base 1. The germline V gene provides CDR1 SNHLY and CDR2 FYNNEI. The germline ends are 12 bases apart after V is trimmed by 6 bases and J by 4 bases. Each collaborating institution followed its own protocols to collect whole blood in K2EDTA tubes. For TCRbeta analysis, collaborators shipped samples as frozen whole blood, isolated PBMCs, or DNA extracted from either of those sample types. The sample taken for sequencing was peripheral blood. The receptor was derived from a man aged 35 to 55 with active COVID-19. The chain joins TRBV2 to TRBJ2-5; the D segment could be TRBD2, given 5 matching bases. At the DNA level, the sequence is TGTGCCAGCAGGAGGGAACTGGGAGAGACCCAGTACTTC. Translated, it reads CASRRELGETQYF.